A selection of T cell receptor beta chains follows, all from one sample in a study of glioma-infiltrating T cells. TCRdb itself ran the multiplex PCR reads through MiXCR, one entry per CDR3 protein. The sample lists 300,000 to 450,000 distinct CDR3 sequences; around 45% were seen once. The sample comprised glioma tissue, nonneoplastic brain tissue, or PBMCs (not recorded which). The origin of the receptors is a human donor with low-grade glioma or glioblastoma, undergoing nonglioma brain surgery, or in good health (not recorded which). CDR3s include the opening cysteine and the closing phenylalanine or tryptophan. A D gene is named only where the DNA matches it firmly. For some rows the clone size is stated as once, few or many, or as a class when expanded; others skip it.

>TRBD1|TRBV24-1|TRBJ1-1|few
TGTGCCACCAGTGATTCTAACAGGGGGCGCGTCACTGAAGCTTTCTTT
CATSDSNRGRVTEAFF
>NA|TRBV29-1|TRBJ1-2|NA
TGCAGCGTTGAAGATATCAGGAGTAACTATGGCTACACCTTC
CSVEDIRSNYGYTF
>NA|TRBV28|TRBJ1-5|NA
TGTGCCAGCAGCCTGGGGGGGGTAGGTAATAAGCCCCAGCATTTT
CASSLGGVGNKPQHF
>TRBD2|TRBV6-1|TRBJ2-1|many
TGTGCCAGCGCCATTGGGCTAGCGGTGAACAATGAGCAGTTCTTC
CASAIGLAVNNEQFF
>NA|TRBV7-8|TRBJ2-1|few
TGTGCCAGCAGCTTATACGGGAGAGGGGGTCATGAGCAGTTCTTC
CASSLYGRGGHEQFF
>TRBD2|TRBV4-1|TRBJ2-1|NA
TGCGCCAGCAGCCAACCCCGACTAGCGGGAGCTGAAAATGAGCAGTTCTTC
CASSQPRLAGAENEQFF
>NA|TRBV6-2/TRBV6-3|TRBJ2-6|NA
TGTGCCAGCAGAAAGAGCGGTTCCAACGTCCTGACTTTC
CASRKSGSNVLTF
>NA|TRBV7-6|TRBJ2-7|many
TGTGCCAGCAGCTTACCCCTTCGCGAGCAGTACTTC
CASSLPLREQYF
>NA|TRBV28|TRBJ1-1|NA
TGTGCCAGCAGTAACATACGGGGGGGAGCTTTCTTT
CASSNIRGGAFF
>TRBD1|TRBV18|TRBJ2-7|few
TGTGCCAGCTCACCGGACAGGAGACTTCCCTACGAGCAGTACTTC
CASSPDRRLPYEQYF
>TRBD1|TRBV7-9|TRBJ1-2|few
TGTGCCAGCAGCTTTGGACCGGGACAGGGAGTGATGGACTATGGCTACACCTTC
CASSFGPGQGVMDYGYTF
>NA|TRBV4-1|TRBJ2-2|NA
TGCGCCAGCAGACGACAGGTTCCCGGGGAGCTGTTTTTT
CASRRQVPGELFF
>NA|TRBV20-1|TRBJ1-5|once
TGCAGTGCTGGATTGGGGGGTAATAGCAATCAGCCCCAGCATTTT
CSAGLGGNSNQPQHF
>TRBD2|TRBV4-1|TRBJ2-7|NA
TGCGCCAGCAGCCCTCGGACTAGCTACGAGCAGTACTTC
CASSPRTSYEQYF
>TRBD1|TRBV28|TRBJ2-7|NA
TGTGCCAGCGGTTTACCGGGACAGGTTTACGAGCAGTACTTC
CASGLPGQVYEQYF
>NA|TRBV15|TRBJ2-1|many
TGTGCCACCAGCAGAGATGCTGGCACCACGGGGGATGAGCAGTTCTTC
CATSRDAGTTGDEQFF
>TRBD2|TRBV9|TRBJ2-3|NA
TGTGCCAGCAGCCCCCGGATTTGGGCGGGAGATAGAACAGATACGCAGTATTTT
CASSPRIWAGDRTDTQYF
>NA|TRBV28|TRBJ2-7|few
TGTGCCAGCAGTCCCATTGGCCGGGACCGAACCTACGAGCAGTACTTC
CASSPIGRDRTYEQYF
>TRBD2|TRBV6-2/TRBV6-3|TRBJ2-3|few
TGTGCCAGCAGCCCCATGCGGGGAGGGCCGTTGAGCACAGATACGCAGTATTTT
CASSPMRGGPLSTDTQYF
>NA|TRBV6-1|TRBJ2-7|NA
TGTGCCAGCAGTCGGGACGGCTACGAGCAGTACTTC
CASSRDGYEQYF
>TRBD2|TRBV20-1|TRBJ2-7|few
TGCAGTGCAGGGTCGGGGGGTCCCGAGCAGTACTTC
CSAGSGGPEQYF
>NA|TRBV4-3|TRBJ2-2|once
TGCGCCAGCAGCCAAGACGGGGCAGATCCCACCCGTAACACCGGGGAGCTGTTTTTT
CASSQDGADPTRNTGELFF
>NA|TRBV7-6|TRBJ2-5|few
TGTGCCAGCAGCCCAGGGCCGAGAGAAGGAGAGACCCAGTACTTC
CASSPGPREGETQYF
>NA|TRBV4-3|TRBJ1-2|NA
TGCGCCAGCAGCCAAGGGACAGTTGATACTTACTATGGCTACACCTTC
CASSQGTVDTYYGYTF
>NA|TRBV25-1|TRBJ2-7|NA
TGTGCCAGCTGCTGTAAGCAGGGTTCTTCCCACGAGCAGTACTTC
CASCCKQGSSHEQYF
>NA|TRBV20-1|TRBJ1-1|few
TGCAGTGCCCTTCGGGCCGCCACTGAAGCTTTCTTT
CSALRAATEAFF
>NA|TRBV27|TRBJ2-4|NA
TGTGTCAGCAGTCGAGGGGTTAGCAAAAACATTCAGTGCTTC
CVSSRGVSKNIQCF